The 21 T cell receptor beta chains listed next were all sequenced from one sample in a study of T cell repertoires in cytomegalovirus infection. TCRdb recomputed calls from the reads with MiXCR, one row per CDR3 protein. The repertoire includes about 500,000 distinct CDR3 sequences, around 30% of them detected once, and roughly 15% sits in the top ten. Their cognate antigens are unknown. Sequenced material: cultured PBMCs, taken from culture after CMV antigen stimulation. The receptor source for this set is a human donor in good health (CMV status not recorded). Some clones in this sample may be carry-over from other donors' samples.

The CDR3 DNA sequence: TGTGCCAGCAGTGGAGCGGCCCCCGAAGATACGCAGTATTTT. Amino acid sequence: CASSGAAPEDTQYF. The rearrangement joins TRBV28 to TRBJ2-3, with D perhaps matching TRBD2 (5 bases). This CDR3 comprises 14 residues. Trimming cost V 5 bases and J 5 bases, with 14 bases left between them. CDR1 MDHEN and CDR2 SYDVKM come from the germline V gene.

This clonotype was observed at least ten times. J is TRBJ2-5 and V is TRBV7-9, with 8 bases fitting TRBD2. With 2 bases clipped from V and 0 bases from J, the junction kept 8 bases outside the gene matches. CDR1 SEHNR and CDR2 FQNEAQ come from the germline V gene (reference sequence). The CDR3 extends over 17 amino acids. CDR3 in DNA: TGTGCCAGCAGCTTATCCAGCGGGAGAACTTACCAAGAGACCCAGTACTTC. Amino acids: CASSLSSGRTYQETQYF.

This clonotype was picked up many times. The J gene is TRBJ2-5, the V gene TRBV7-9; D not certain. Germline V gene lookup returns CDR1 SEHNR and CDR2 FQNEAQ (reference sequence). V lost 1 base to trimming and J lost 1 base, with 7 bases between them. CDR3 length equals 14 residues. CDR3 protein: CASSLGHIQETQYF. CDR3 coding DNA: TGTGCCAGCAGCTTAGGTCACATCCAAGAGACCCAGTACTTC.

In DNA, the CDR3 is TGCAGTGCTCTGGTAGGGGGTGTTGCCAAAAACATTCAGTACTTC. Amino acids: CSALVGGVAKNIQYF. The V call is TRBV20-1, the J call TRBJ2-4; D possibly corresponds to TRBD1 (6 bases). The CDR3 sequence is 15 residues long. Germline V gives CDR1 DFQATT, CDR2 SNEGSKA (reference sequence). V was trimmed by 5 bases and J by 1 base, leaving 15 bases between them.

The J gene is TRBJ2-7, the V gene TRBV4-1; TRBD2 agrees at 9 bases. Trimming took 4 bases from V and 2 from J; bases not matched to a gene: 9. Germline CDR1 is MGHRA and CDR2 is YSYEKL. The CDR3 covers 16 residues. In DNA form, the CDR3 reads TGCGCCAGCAGCCCCGAAGCGGCTAGCGGGGCCTACGAGCAGTACGTC. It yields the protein CASSPEAASGAYEQYV.

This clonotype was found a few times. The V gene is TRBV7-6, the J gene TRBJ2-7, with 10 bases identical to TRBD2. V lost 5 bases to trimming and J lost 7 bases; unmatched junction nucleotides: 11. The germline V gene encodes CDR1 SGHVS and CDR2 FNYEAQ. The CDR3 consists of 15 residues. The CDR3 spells CASSPAGLAKLEQYF. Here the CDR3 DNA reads TGTGCCAGCAGCCCAGCGGGACTAGCGAAGCTAGAGCAGTACTTC.

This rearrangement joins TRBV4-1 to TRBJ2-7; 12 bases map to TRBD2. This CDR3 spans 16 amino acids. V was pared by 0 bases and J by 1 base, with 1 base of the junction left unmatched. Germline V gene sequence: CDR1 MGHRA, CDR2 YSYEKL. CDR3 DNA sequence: TGCGCCAGCAGCCAAGAGACTAGCGGGGGATCCTACGAGCAGTACTTC. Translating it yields CASSQETSGGSYEQYF.

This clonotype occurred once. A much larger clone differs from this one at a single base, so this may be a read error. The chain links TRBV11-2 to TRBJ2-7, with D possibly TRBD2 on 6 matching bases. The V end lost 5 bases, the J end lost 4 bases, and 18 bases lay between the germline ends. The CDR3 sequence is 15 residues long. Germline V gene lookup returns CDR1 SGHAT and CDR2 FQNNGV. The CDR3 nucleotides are TGTGCCAGCAGCCAGGGTCCGGGACTGGGATACGAGCAGTACTTC. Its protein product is CASSQGPGLGYEQYF. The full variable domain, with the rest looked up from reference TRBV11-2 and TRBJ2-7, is EAGVAQSPRYKIIEKRQSVAFWCNPISGHATLYWYQQILGQGPKLLIQFQNNGVVDDSQLPKDRFSAERLKGVDSTLKIQPAKLEDSAVYLCASSQGPGLGYEQYFGPGTRLTVT.

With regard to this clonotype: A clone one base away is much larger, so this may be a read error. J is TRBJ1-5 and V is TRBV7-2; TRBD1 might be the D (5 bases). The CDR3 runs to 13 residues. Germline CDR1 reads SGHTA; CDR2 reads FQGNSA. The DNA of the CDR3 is TGTGCCAGCCGCTTAGAGGACGGGGCCCCCCAGCATTTT. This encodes CASRLEDGAPQHF.

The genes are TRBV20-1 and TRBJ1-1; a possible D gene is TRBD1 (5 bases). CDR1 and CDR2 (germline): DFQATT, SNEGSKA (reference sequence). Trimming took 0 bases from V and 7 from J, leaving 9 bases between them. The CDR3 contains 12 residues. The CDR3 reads CSARDGGIEAFF. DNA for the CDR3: TGCAGTGCTAGAGATGGGGGAATTGAAGCTTTCTTT.

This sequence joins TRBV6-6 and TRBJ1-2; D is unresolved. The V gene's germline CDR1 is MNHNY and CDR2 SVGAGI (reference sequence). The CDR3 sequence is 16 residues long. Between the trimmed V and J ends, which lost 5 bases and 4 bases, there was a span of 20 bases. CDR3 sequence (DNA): TGTGCCAGCAGTCCAGACTCGGCCGCCCTGGGCTATGGCTACACCTTC. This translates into CASSPDSAALGYGYTF.

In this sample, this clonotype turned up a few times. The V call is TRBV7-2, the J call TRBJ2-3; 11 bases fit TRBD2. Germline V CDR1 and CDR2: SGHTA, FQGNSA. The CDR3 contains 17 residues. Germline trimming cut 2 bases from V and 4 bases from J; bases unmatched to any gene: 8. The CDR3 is CASSLLVSGRAPDTQYF. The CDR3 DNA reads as TGTGCCAGCAGCTTACTTGTTAGCGGGAGGGCCCCAGATACGCAGTATTTT.

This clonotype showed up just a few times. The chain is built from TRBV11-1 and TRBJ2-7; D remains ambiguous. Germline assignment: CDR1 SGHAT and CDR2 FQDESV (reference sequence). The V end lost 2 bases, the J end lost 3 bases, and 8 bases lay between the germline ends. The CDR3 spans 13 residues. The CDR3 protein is CASSLHPGYEQYF. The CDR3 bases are TGTGCCAGCAGCTTACACCCCGGCTACGAGCAGTACTTC.

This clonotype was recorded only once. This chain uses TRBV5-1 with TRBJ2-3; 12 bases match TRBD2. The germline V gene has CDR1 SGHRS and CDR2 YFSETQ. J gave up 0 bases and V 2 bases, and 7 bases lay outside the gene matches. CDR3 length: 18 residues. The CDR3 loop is CASSLSGLAGISTDTQYF. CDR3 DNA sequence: TGCGCCAGCAGCTTATCAGGACTAGCGGGGATAAGCACAGATACGCAGTATTTT.

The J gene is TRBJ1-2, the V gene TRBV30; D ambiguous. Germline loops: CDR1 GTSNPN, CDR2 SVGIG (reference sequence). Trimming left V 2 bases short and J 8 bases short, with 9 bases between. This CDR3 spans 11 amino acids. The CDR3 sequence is CAWSRYSGYTF. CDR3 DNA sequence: TGTGCCTGGAGTAGGTACAGCGGCTACACCTTC. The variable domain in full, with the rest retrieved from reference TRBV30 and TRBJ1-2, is SQTIHQWPATLVQPVGSPLSLECTVEGTSNPNLYWYRQAAGRGLQLLFYSVGIGQISSEVPQNLSASRPQDRQFILSSKKLLLSDSGFYLCAWSRYSGYTFGSGTRLTVV.

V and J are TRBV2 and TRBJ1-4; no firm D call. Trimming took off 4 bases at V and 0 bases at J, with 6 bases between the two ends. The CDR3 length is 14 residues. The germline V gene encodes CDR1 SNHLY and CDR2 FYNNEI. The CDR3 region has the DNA TGTGCCAGCAGTGCGGACGCAACTAATGAAAAACTGTTTTTT. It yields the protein CASSADATNEKLFF.

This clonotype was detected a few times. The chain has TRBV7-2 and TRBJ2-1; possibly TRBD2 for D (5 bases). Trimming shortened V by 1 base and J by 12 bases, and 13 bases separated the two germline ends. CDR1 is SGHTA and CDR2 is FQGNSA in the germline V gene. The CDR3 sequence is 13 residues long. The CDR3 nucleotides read TGTGCCAGCAGCTTAGTTTATGCGGGTCCGCAGTTCTTC. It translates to CASSLVYAGPQFF.

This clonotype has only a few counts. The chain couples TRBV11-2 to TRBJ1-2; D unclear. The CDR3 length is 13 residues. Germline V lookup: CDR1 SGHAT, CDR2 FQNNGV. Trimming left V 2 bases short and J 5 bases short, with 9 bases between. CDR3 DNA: TGTGCCAGCAGCTTAAAAGGGCCTTATGGCTACACCTTC. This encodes CASSLKGPYGYTF.

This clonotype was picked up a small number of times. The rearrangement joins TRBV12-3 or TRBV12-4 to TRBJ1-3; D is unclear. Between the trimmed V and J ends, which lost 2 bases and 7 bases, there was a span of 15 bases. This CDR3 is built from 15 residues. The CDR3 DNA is TGTGCCAGCAGTTTAATGGCCACCCGAGGGAACACCATATATTTT. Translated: CASSLMATRGNTIYF.

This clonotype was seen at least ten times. CDR3 sequence reads: CASRQPGLYNEQFF. In DNA form, the CDR3 reads TGTGCCAGCAGACAACCGGGACTTTACAATGAGCAGTTCTTC. This sequence joins TRBV7-2 and TRBJ2-1; perhaps TRBD2 as D (6 bases). This CDR3 region has 14 residues. The V gene lost 6 bases and the J gene lost 4 bases, with 13 bases spanning the gap. From germline, CDR1 is SGHTA and CDR2 FQGNSA.

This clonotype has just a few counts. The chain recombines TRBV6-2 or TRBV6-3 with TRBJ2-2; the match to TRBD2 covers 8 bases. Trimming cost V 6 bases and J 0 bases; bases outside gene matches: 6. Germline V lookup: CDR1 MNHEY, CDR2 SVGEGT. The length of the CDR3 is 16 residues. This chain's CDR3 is CASSKLAEPNTGELFF. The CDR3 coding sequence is TGTGCCAGCAGCAAACTAGCGGAACCGAACACCGGGGAGCTGTTTTTT.